The T cell receptor beta chain described here comes from a study of T cell changes during pregnancy in multiple sclerosis. The data were produced by immunoSEQ multiplex PCR, yet TCRdb's version contains in-frame clones alone and is incomplete. The sample consists of around 100,000 clones, more than 80% of them appearing once. The germline CDR1 and CDR2 sequences are PRHDT and FYEKMQ (reference sequence). The CDR3 runs to 13 residues. The V and J ends lost 1 base and 6 bases respectively, with 7 bases between them. The sequences come from peripheral blood, collected in the second trimester of pregnancy. The chain uses TRBV13 and TRBJ1-5; D is ambiguous. This receptor was obtained from a female donor with multiple sclerosis, enrolled in a pregnancy study. CDR3 bases: TGTGCCAGCAGCTTAGACCCAGGTCAGCCCCAGCATTTT. This translates into CASSLDPGQPQHF. Full variable domain (remainder filled in from reference TRBV13 and TRBJ1-5): AAGVIQSPRHLIKEKRETATLKCYPIPRHDTVYWYQQGPGQDPQFLISFYEKMQSDKGSIPDRFSAQQFSDYHSELNMSSLELGDSALYFCASSLDPGQPQHFGDGTRLSIL.